This TCR beta chain stems from a study of blood T cell repertoires in COVID-19 (dated by TCRdb to 2018 to 2021). Regarding the complete study: Collaborator samples came from the United States, Italy and Spain and covered acute and convalescent phases of COVID-19. The prospective study material was composed of cDNA or gDNA derived from T cells, B-cell-depleted T cells, or PBMCs. Deeply sampled blood TCRbeta repertoires from subjects exposed to, actively infected with, or recovered from COVID-19 were included in the dataset. The repertoires were made available in a free public database intended to serve as a resource for research on the immune response to SARS-CoV-2. The samples were drawn from two sources: the first 160 participants of the ongoing ImmuneRACE study, and 1,000 to 1,500 subjects contributed by 6 global collaborators. Sample metadata almost always included a de-identified subject ID, COVID-19 status, age in years and sex. Where HLA class I and class II types were available, the types were taken from metadata supplied by the sample provider, not from assay-based typing.

Concerning this clone itself: The antigen it recognizes is unknown. No much larger clone is present one base from it, and per-base qualities are unavailable.

Broader findings and caveats from the paper: The quantity of clinical and demographic metadata differed by source and by participant and was supplied without curation.

The immunoSEQ Assay, a bias-controlled multiplex PCR, was used to amplify TCRbeta CDR3 regions from genomic DNA. Concerning the study's data processing: The number of nucleated cells in each sample was estimated from the amplification of reference gene primers within the assay. To quantify the absolute abundance of each unique TCRbeta CDR3 rearrangement, sequence reads were collapsed and filtered. For each sample, productive Simpson clonality was calculated as the square root of Simpson's diversity index over productive rearrangements. TCRdb took this table from immuneACCESS and kept in-frame rearrangements with V and J called. Such tables lack part of the clones; where checked against another copy, unresolved V genes explain under half of the gap, and the rest is unexplained. V, J and clone size are taken as reported in that table, and D and trimming were inferred from the DNA itself. This sample holds over 200,000 clones; about 88% were observed only once. The ten biggest clones cover 1.9% of the sample.

Measured from the cysteine to the phenylalanine, the CDR3 is 16 residues long. The sequence is cut down to CDR3 DNA, 48 bases in frame from base 1. Clipping removes 4 bases from V and 2 bases from J, with 10 as the unmatched junction base count. Per the germline V gene, MNHNS is the CDR1 and SASEGT is the CDR2. Collaborating institutions collected whole blood in K2EDTA tubes following their own protocols. For TCRbeta analysis, collaborators shipped samples in one of three forms: frozen whole blood, isolated PBMCs, or DNA extracted from either of those sample types. The sequencing sample was made of peripheral blood. This chain joins TRBV6-1 to TRBJ2-7; 8 bases in between match TRBD1. The receptor's source is a man in his forties with active or convalescent COVID-19. For the CDR3, the sequence is CASSADRGLTPYEQYF. The base sequence is TGTGCCAGCAGTGCTGACAGGGGCCTTACCCCCTACGAGCAGTACTTC.